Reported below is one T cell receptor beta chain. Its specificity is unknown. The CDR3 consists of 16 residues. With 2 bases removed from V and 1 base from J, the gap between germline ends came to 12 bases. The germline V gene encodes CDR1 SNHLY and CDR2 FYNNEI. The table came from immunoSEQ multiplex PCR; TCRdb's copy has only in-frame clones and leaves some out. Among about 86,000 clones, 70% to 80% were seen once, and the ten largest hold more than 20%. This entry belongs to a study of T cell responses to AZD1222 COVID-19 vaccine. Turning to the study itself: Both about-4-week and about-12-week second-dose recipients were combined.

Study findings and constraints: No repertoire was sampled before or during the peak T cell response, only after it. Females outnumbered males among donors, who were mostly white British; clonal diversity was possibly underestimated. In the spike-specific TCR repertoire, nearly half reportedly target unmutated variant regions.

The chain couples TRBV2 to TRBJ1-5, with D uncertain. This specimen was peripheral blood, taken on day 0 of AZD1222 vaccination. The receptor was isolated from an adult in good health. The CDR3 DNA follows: TGTGCCAGCAGTGAAAAGCGGGCGGGAAGCAATCAGCCCCAGCATTTT. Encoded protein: CASSEKRAGSNQPQHF.